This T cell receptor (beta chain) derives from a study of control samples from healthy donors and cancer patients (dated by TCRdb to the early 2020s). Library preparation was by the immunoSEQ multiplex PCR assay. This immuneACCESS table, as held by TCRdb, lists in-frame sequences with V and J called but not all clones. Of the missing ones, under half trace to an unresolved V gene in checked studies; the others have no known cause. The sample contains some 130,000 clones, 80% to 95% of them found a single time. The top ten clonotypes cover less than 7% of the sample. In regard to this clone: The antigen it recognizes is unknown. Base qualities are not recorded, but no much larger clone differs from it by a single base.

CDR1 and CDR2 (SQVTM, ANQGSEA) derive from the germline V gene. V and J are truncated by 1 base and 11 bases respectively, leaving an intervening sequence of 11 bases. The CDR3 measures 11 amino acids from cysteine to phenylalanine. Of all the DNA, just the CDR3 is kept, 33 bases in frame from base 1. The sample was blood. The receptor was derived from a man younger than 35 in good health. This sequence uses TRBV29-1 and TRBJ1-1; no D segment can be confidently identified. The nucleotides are TGCAGCGTTGAAGCTTTCAAGGGTGCTTTCTTT. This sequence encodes CSVEAFKGAFF.